The entry below describes one T cell receptor (beta chain). What it binds is unknown. Expansion of antigen-specific CD4+ T cells with viral peptide pools was carried out by the ViraFEST assay before sequencing. Isolating CD4+ T cells followed ten to eleven days of culture. Recipients of the vaccine had no prior SARS-CoV-2 infection and negative nucleocapsid antibodies. IL-2 medium supplanted half the medium on days 3 and 7. The data originate from a study of vaccination effects on CD4 cells after COVID-19. Study-level results: Only a single clone (1 of 255 vaccine-induced clones in healthy vaccinees) cross-reacted with common cold coronaviruses.

Assay used: immunoSEQ multiplex PCR; TCRdb lists only in-frame clones, some missing. Of 25,000 to 30,000 clones listed, under 85% are singletons. CDR3 length: 15 residues. Germline values: CDR1 SGHTA, CDR2 FQGTGA. V lost 3 bases and J lost 2, with 13 bases in between. The chain joins TRBV7-3 to TRBJ2-5, with D possibly being TRBD1 or TRBD2 (5 bases each). The sample consisted of CD4+ T cells from PBMCs cultured with SARS-CoV-2 spike peptides, taken before COVID-19 vaccination. This clonotype originated in a human donor who received a COVID-19 vaccine. The CDR3 reads CASSLRGLPQETQYF. CDR3 DNA: TGTGCCAGCAGCTTGAGGGGTCTCCCACAAGAGACCCAGTACTTC.